The subject of this entry is one TCR beta chain. This entry is derived from a study of radiation and T cells in renal cell carcinoma. The treatment denotes: treatment-naive control, cytoreductive nephrectomy. Control samples are tumors resected by cytoreductive nephrectomy without prior radiation. The tumor was a clear cell renal cell carcinoma. This CDR3 spans 14 amino acids. Unmatched junction bases numbered 9, after V lost 7 bases and J lost 2 bases. The V gene's germline CDR1 is SQVTM and CDR2 ANQGSEA. Data came from immunoSEQ multiplex PCR; TCRdb stores just in-frame clones and leaves some out. The sample yields 20,000 to 25,000 clones, 45% to 65% seen once.

The rearrangement uses TRBV29-1 and TRBJ1-1, with TRBD1 matching 8 bases. This TCR came from a human donor with renal cell carcinoma. Sequences were derived from tumor tissue, sampled from a patient whose treatment was nephrectomy without radiotherapy. DNA for the CDR3: TGCAGCGCCCGGCGGACAGGGTCCAACACTGAAGCTTTCTTT. Amino acids: CSARRTGSNTEAFF.